One T cell receptor (beta chain) is described in this entry. This clone was counted between two and nine times. No cognate antigen has been identified for it. One base away there is no much larger clone; base qualities are not given. The data are from a study of blood T cell repertoires in COVID-19 (dated by TCRdb to 2018 to 2020). Regarding the research as a whole: Collaborator samples came from the United States, Italy and Spain and covered acute and convalescent phases of COVID-19. The prospective study material was composed of cDNA or gDNA derived from T cells, B-cell-depleted T cells, or PBMCs. Subjects who had been exposed to COVID-19, were actively infected with it, or had recovered from it provided the deeply sampled blood TCRbeta repertoires that made up the dataset. A freely available public database, intended as a resource for researchers studying the immune response to SARS-CoV-2, is where the repertoires were released. The samples were drawn from two sources: the first 160 participants of the ongoing ImmuneRACE study, and 1,000 to 1,500 subjects contributed by 6 global collaborators. The sample metadata nearly always contained a de-identified subject ID, COVID-19 status, age in years and sex. Where available, HLA class I and class II types were taken from metadata supplied by the sample provider and were not determined by assay-based typing. Overall study results and their limits: Clinical and demographic metadata were provided uncurated, with the amount varying by source and participant.

Collaborating institutions collected whole blood in K2EDTA tubes following their own protocols. For TCRbeta analysis, collaborators shipped samples as frozen whole blood, isolated PBMCs, or DNA extracted from either of those sample types. Taken from cysteine to phenylalanine, the CDR3 has 13 residues. Of the read, only the CDR3 DNA is kept; its 39 bases are in frame from base 1. Compared with germline, V lacks 8 bases and J lacks 3 bases; bases without a gene match: 6. From a lookup of the germline V gene, CDR1 and CDR2 are WSHSY and SAAADI. TCRbeta CDR3 regions were amplified from genomic DNA using the immunoSEQ Assay, a bias-controlled multiplex PCR. The study's processing was this. The number of nucleated cells in each sample was estimated from the amplification of reference gene primers within the assay. Sequence reads were collapsed and filtered to measure the absolute abundance of every unique TCRbeta CDR3 rearrangement. For each sample, productive Simpson clonality was calculated as the square root of Simpson's diversity index over productive rearrangements. TCRdb holds this immuneACCESS table with in-frame rearrangements only. Some clones are missing; in checked studies, unresolved V genes explain under half, and the rest has no known cause. That table furnishes V, J and clone size, whereas the DNA furnished D and trimming. The sample contains some 40,000 clones, around 85% of them found a single time. The ten biggest clones cover roughly 5% of the sample.

Specimen: peripheral blood. Recombination connected TRBV10-2 to TRBJ2-7; 8 bases in the middle match TRBD1. This clonotype was sampled from a man in his forties with active COVID-19. The nucleotide sequence is given as TGCGCCAGCTCACCGGGGACAGGCTACGAGCAGTACTTC. This yields the protein CASSPGTGYEQYF.